The next 18 T cell receptor beta chains were all read from a single sample in a study of blood T cells in healthy people across ages (dated by TCRdb to the mid-2010s). Receptor amplification or capture employed 5' RACE. Sequencer: Illumina HiSeq 2500. The second PCR ran for roughly 7 to 12 cycles and used a J-beta primer mix along with a sample-barcoded 5' primer. The raw public reads went through TCRdb reprocessing: fastp at Q25, MiXCR clone calling, in-frame beta chains kept. Each entry is one CDR3 protein sequence, shown with its most common DNA and genes. The sample profile shows around 600,000 distinct CDR3 sequences; around half of them were found once. Roughly 24% of the sample is in the top ten clones. Source material: blood. These receptors were obtained from a man older than 75 in good health.

This clonotype showed up many times. The CDR3 is CASSLVSSQETQYF. CDR3 sequence (DNA): TGTGCCAGCAGCTTAGTGTCATCTCAAGAGACCCAGTACTTC. The chain combines TRBV7-2 with TRBJ2-5; D unclear. CDR1 and CDR2 (germline): SGHTA, FQGNSA. The germline V and J ends were trimmed by 1 base and 2 bases, with 8 bases remaining between them. The CDR3 is 14 amino acids.

Many counts were recorded for this clonotype. The CDR3 DNA sequence: TGTGCCAGCAGTGCTCGACAGGGCATGAGGAATGAGCAGTTCTTC. It codes for CASSARQGMRNEQFF. The V and J genes are TRBV6-5 and TRBJ2-1; 7 bases agree with TRBD1. CDR3 length: 15 amino acids. The V segment lost 5 bases and the J segment 7 bases; nucleotides outside the gene matches: 11. The germline V gene has CDR1 MNHEY and CDR2 SVGAGI.

The chain links TRBV6-6 to TRBJ2-7, with 13 bases fitting TRBD2. There are 15 residues in the CDR3. Trimming at V came to 5 bases and at J to 7 bases, leaving 8 bases not matched to a gene. Germline assignment: CDR1 MNHNY and CDR2 SVGAGI (reference sequence). CDR3 residues: CASSGTSGAHNEQYF. DNA of the CDR3: TGTGCCAGCAGTGGGACTAGCGGGGCTCACAATGAGCAGTACTTC.

This clonotype appeared once. The V call is TRBV20-1, the J call TRBJ2-7; tentatively, D is TRBD1 or TRBD2 (7 bases each). The CDR3 covers 14 residues. Germline lookup yields CDR1 DFQATT and CDR2 SNEGSKA (reference sequence). V lost 4 bases to trimming and J lost 4 bases, with 17 bases between them. CDR3 in DNA: TGCAGTGCTATAAGCGGGCAGGGGGGGTACGAGCAGTACTTC. Its protein product is CSAISGQGGYEQYF.

The V and J genes are TRBV29-1 and TRBJ1-4; D is unresolved. V was cut by 4 bases and J by 7 bases, with 10 bases left in between. Germline values: CDR1 SQVTM, CDR2 ANQGSEA. The CDR3 length is 12 residues. The CDR3 spells CSVGGDGEKLFF. The CDR3 DNA reads TGCAGCGTTGGGGGTGATGGTGAAAAACTGTTTTTT.

This chain uses TRBV6-2 or TRBV6-3 with TRBJ1-2, with a tentative D call TRBD1 (6 bases). Germline lookup yields CDR1 MNHEY and CDR2 SVGEGT. V was trimmed by 11 bases and J by 5 bases, leaving 18 bases between them. The CDR3 runs to 13 residues. The CDR3 DNA follows: TGTGCCTCAGCCTCCGGGACAAGGTATGGCTACACCTTC. It specifies CASASGTRYGYTF.

This clonotype was observed many times. This rearrangement joins TRBV6-6 to TRBJ2-1, with D unclear. The V gene's germline CDR1 is MNHNY and CDR2 SVGAGI (reference sequence). The CDR3 is 12 residues long. Trimming pared 5 bases from V and 9 bases from J, leaving 11 bases between. This CDR3 reads CASSLPEGEQFF. The DNA of the CDR3 is TGTGCCAGCAGTCTTCCTGAAGGTGAGCAGTTCTTC.

V and J are TRBV4-1 and TRBJ2-7; 9 nucleotides agree with TRBD2. The CDR3 has 14 amino acids. Germline CDR1 and CDR2: MGHRA and YSYEKL. Trimming removed 2 bases from V and 4 bases from J; junction bases left unmatched: 3. The CDR3 here is CASSQLAGKYEQYF. CDR3 nucleotide sequence: TGCGCCAGCAGCCAACTAGCGGGGAAGTACGAGCAGTACTTC.

This clonotype was found many times. The chain has TRBV6-6 and TRBJ2-7; no clear D gene. Trimming removed 2 bases at V and 3 bases at J, with 8 bases between. Germline V gene lookup returns CDR1 MNHNY and CDR2 SVGAGI (reference sequence). The CDR3 totals 13 residues. The CDR3 nucleotides are TGTGCCAGCAGTTACGGGCACGGCTACGAGCAGTACTTC. It encodes CASSYGHGYEQYF.

The CDR3 DNA follows: TGTGCCAGCAGCTTAAGCCGGACCGGTGGGCAAGAGACCCAGTACTTC. It encodes CASSLSRTGGQETQYF. The chain couples TRBV11-2 to TRBJ2-5; D remains ambiguous. Germline assignment: CDR1 SGHAT and CDR2 FQNNGV. The CDR3 length is 16 residues. V lost 2 bases, J lost 2 bases, and 15 bases lay in between.

Only one count was recorded for this clonotype. The chain joins TRBV7-3 to TRBJ2-7, with unresolved D. The J call may be faulty, since TRBJ2-5 better matches the DNA end. CDR3 length: 15 residues. Germline V lookup: CDR1 SGHTA, CDR2 FQGTGA. The CDR3 DNA is TGTGCCAGCAGCTTAGATGGGAATCGGGTCGAGACCCAGTACTTC. It translates to CASSLDGNRVETQYF.

This clonotype appeared a few times. This chain connects TRBV5-1 to TRBJ2-5, with D possibly being TRBD1 (6 bases). Trimming cost V 3 bases and J 5 bases, with 17 bases left between them. Germline V gene lookup returns CDR1 SGHRS and CDR2 YFSETQ. CDR3 size: 15 residues. The CDR3 DNA follows: TGCGCCAGCAGCTGGGGGCTTCGGACAGAGGAGACCCAGTACTTC. Amino acid sequence: CASSWGLRTEETQYF.

This clonotype came up many times. The chain uses TRBV6-6 and TRBJ2-7; the D gene is possibly TRBD2 (5 bases). Trimming removed 6 bases at V and 3 bases at J, with 12 bases between. Germline loops: CDR1 MNHNY, CDR2 SVGAGI (reference sequence). The CDR3 runs to 13 residues. The CDR3 here is CASSILGGYEQYF. The CDR3 nucleotides are TGTGCCAGCAGCATACTCGGAGGCTACGAGCAGTACTTC.

This clonotype has only a few counts. The chain is built from TRBV6-5 and TRBJ2-7, with 8 positions matching TRBD1. V lost 5 bases and J lost 3; bases outside the gene matches: 6. The CDR3 extends over 14 amino acids. The V gene's germline CDR1 is MNHEY and CDR2 SVGAGI. CDR3 DNA sequence: TGTGCCAGCAGTGTACAGGGGGGATACTACGAGCAGTACTTC. Protein sequence: CASSVQGGYYEQYF.

A few counts support this clonotype. The chain couples TRBV4-1 to TRBJ1-1; TRBD1 might be the D (5 bases). Trimming shortened V by 0 bases and J by 4 bases, and 21 bases separated the two germline ends. Germline CDR1 reads MGHRA; CDR2 reads YSYEKL. The CDR3 extends over 18 amino acids. The CDR3 sequence: CASSQEQGRAFQRTEAFF. The CDR3 DNA reads TGCGCCAGCAGCCAAGAGCAGGGCAGAGCTTTTCAGCGCACTGAAGCTTTCTTT.

This clonotype was seen repeatedly, ten times or more. V is TRBV5-1 and J is TRBJ2-7; possibly TRBD2 for D (6 bases). Germline-derived CDR1 and CDR2 are SGHRS and YFSETQ. The CDR3 extends over 13 amino acids. Deletions cut 1 base from V and 2 bases from J, with 7 bases between. In DNA form, the CDR3 reads TGCGCCAGCAGCTTGTGGGGGGCCTACGAGCAGTACTTC. This gives the protein CASSLWGAYEQYF.

The chain couples TRBV3-1 to TRBJ1-2; no reliable D call. V lost 1 base and J 5 bases, leaving 11 bases between the germline ends. Germline V gene sequence: CDR1 LGHDT, CDR2 YNNKEL (reference sequence). The CDR3 covers 14 residues. CDR3 nucleotide sequence: TGTGCCAGCAGCCAAGGGCTTTCTTATTATGGCTACACCTTC. Translating gives CASSQGLSYYGYTF.

This clonotype occurred a few times. The V and J genes are TRBV20-1 and TRBJ2-7; 12 bases agree with TRBD2. The germline gives CDR1 DFQATT, CDR2 SNEGSKA (reference sequence). V lost 6 bases and J lost 8; bases outside the gene matches: 14. The CDR3 totals 15 residues. The CDR3 is CSARKRTSGTGKQYF. The CDR3 DNA sequence: TGCAGTGCGAGAAAAAGGACTAGCGGGACGGGGAAGCAGTACTTC.